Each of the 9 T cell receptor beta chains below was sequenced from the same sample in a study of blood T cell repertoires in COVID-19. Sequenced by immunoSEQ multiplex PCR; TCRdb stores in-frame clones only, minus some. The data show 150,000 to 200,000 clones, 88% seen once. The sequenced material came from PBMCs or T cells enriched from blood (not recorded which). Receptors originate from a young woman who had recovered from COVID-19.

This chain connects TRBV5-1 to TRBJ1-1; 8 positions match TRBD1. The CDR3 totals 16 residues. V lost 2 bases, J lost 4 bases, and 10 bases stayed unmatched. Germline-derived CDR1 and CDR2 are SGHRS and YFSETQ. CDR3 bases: TGCGCCAGCAGCTTCGTAACCAGGGGGCTTGGCACTGAAGCTTTCTTT. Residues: CASSFVTRGLGTEAFF. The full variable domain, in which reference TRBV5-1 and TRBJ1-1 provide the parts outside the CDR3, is KAGVTQTPRYLIKTRGQQVTLSCSPISGHRSVSWYQQTPGQGLQFLFEYFSETQRNKGNFPGRFSGRQFSNSRSEMNVSTLELGDSALYLCASSFVTRGLGTEAFFGQGTRLTVV.

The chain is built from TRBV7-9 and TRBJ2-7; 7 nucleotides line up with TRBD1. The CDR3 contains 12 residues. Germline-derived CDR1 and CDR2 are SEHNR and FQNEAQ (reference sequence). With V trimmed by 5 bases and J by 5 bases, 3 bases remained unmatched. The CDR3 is CASSQTGDEQYF. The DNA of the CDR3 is TGTGCCAGCAGCCAAACAGGGGACGAGCAGTACTTC.

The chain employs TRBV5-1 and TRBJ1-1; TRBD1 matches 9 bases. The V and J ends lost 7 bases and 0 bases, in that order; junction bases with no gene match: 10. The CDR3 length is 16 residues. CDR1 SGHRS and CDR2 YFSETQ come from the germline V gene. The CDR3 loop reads CASGSGQGIMNTEAFF. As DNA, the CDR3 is TGCGCCAGCGGATCGGGACAGGGCATAATGAACACTGAAGCTTTCTTT. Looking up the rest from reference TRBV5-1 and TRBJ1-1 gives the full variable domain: KAGVTQTPRYLIKTRGQQVTLSCSPISGHRSVSWYQQTPGQGLQFLFEYFSETQRNKGNFPGRFSGRQFSNSRSEMNVSTLELGDSALYLCASGSGQGIMNTEAFFGQGTRLTVV.

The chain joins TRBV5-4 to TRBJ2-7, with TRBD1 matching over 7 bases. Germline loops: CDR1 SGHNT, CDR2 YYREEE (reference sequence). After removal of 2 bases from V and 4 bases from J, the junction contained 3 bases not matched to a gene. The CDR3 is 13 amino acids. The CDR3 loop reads CASSFTGVYEQYF. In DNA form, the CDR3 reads TGTGCCAGCAGCTTTACAGGGGTATACGAGCAGTACTTC.

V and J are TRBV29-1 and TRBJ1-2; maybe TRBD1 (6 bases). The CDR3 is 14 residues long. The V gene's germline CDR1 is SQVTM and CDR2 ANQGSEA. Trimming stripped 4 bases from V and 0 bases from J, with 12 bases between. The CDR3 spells CSVGKDRTNYGYTF. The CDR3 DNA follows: TGCAGCGTTGGGAAGGACAGAACTAACTATGGCTACACCTTC.

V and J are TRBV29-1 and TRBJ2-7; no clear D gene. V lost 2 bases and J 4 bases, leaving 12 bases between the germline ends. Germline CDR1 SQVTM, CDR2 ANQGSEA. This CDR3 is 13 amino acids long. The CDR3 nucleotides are TGCAGCGTTGAAAACAGAACCAATTACGAGCAGTACTTC. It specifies CSVENRTNYEQYF.

The CDR3 bases are TGCGCCAGCAGTGATCCGGGGGGGCCGAGGCGAGAGACCCAGTACTTC. This sequence encodes CASSDPGGPRRETQYF. This chain joins TRBV10-2 and TRBJ2-5; TRBD2 matches 8 bases. The CDR3 is made up of 16 amino acids. The J segment lost 4 bases and the V segment lost 3 bases, leaving 10 bases of the junction unmatched. The germline V gene has CDR1 WSHSY and CDR2 SAAADI.

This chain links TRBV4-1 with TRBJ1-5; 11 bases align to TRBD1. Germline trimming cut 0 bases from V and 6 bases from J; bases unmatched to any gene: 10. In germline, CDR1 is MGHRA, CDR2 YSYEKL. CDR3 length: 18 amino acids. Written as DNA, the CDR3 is TGCGCCAGCAGCCAAGACGGTCCCGGGACAGGGGGTCTTCAGCCCCAGCATTTT. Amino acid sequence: CASSQDGPGTGGLQPQHF.

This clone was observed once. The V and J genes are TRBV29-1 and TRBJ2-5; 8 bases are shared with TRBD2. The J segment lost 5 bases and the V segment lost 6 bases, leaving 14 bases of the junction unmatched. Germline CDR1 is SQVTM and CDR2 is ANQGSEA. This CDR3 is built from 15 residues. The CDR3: CSVALLSGGGETQYF. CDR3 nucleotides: TGCAGCGTCGCCCTTCTAAGCGGGGGTGGGGAGACCCAGTACTTC.